This T cell receptor (beta chain) was sequenced for a study of shared clonotypes between healthy human individuals. Study-wide background: The study used three CD4 naive, three CD4 memory, two CD8 naive and one CD8 memory plate per donor.

CDR1 and CDR2 from the germline V gene are SGHRS and YFSETQ. CDR3 length: 15 amino acids. The V and J ends lost 4 bases and 2 bases, in that order; junction bases with no gene match: 8. Method: immunoSEQ multiplex PCR; TCRdb's copy keeps in-frame clones and lacks some. The repertoire holds 1.4 million or so clones, with less than 99% as singletons. V usage is TRBV5-1 and J usage is TRBJ2-5; the match to TRBD1 covers 7 bases. The source material was naive CD4+ T cells sorted from blood. Subset defined: CD45RA+ positively selected. This receptor was taken from a young man in good health. CDR3 residues: CASSPTTGPQETQYF. The CDR3 nucleotides read TGCGCCAGCAGCCCAACGACAGGGCCACAAGAGACCCAGTACTTC.